These 8 T cell receptor beta chains came from one sample sequenced in a study of blood T cell repertoires in COVID-19. The method was immunoSEQ multiplex PCR; TCRdb's version includes in-frame clones alone and lacks a portion of them. The sample lists roughly 200,000 clones; about 85% were seen once. Material: PBMCs or T cells enriched from blood (not recorded which). The receptors derive from a middle-aged man who had recovered from COVID-19.

The chain joins TRBV2 to TRBJ1-1; D is unresolved. The CDR3 is 14 amino acids. CDR1 and CDR2 (germline): SNHLY, FYNNEI. Trimming left V 4 bases short and J 0 bases short, with 9 bases between. The CDR3 DNA is TGTGCCAGCAGTGGCGAACCCATGAACACTGAAGCTTTCTTT. Amino acid sequence: CASSGEPMNTEAFF.

This clone was seen a single time. This chain's CDR3 is CASSLRDSNQPQHF. The CDR3, as DNA: TGTGCCAGCAGTTTGCGGGACAGCAATCAGCCCCAGCATTTT. The gene calls are TRBV27 and TRBJ1-5, with a tentative D call TRBD1 (5 bases). The germline gives CDR1 MNHEY, CDR2 SMNVEV (reference sequence). The CDR3 is made up of 14 amino acids. Trimming took off 3 bases at V and 1 base at J, with 7 bases between the two ends.

Only one count was recorded for this clone. This chain links TRBV10-3 with TRBJ1-1; unclear D gene. V was clipped by 5 bases and J by 0 bases, with 13 bases between them. Germline loops: CDR1 ENHRY, CDR2 SYGVKD. The CDR3 totals 15 residues. CDR3 protein: CAISRVEVVNTEAFF. In DNA, the CDR3 is TGTGCCATCAGTAGAGTGGAGGTCGTGAACACTGAAGCTTTCTTT.

The chain has TRBV7-2 and TRBJ1-4, with 9 bases identical to TRBD1. This CDR3 is 15 amino acids long. V dropped 5 bases and J dropped 8; count of bases not matched to a gene: 9. Germline V gene sequence: CDR1 SGHTA, CDR2 FQGNSA. The CDR3 coding sequence is TGTGCCAGCAGCCCTCAGCGGGACAGGGAGGAAAAACTGTTTTTT. Protein product: CASSPQRDREEKLFF.

This clone has only a few counts. This chain connects TRBV5-1 to TRBJ2-7, with D perhaps TRBD2 (5 bases). Trimming stripped 4 bases from V and 2 bases from J, with 13 bases between. The CDR3 spans 14 residues. Germline values: CDR1 SGHRS, CDR2 YFSETQ. The CDR3 spells CASSPPSGPYEQYF. The CDR3 DNA sequence: TGCGCCAGCAGCCCCCCGAGCGGCCCCTACGAGCAGTACTTC.

The J gene is TRBJ2-1, the V gene TRBV28, with 15 bases matching TRBD2. Germline CDR1 is MDHEN and CDR2 is SYDVKM. J gave up 5 bases and V 6 bases, and 14 bases lay outside the gene matches. The CDR3 loop spans 19 amino acids. The CDR3 spells CASRPAGVGLAGGDNEQFF. The CDR3 DNA reads as TGTGCCAGCAGGCCCGCGGGGGTTGGACTAGCGGGAGGGGACAATGAGCAGTTCTTC.

This clone came up once. This rearrangement joins TRBV9 to TRBJ1-2, with 10 bases that match TRBD1. Germline V gene lookup returns CDR1 SGDLS and CDR2 YYNGEE. Trimming removed 5 bases from V and 4 bases from J; junction bases left unmatched: 2. The CDR3 runs to 13 residues. The CDR3 coding sequence is TGTGCCAGCAGAGGGACAGGGGTCTATGGCTACACCTTC. It yields the protein CASRGTGVYGYTF.

In this sample, this clone turned up once. In nucleotides, the CDR3 is TGCAGTGCTAGTCCCGGGACAGGGGCCATGCCCCTCCACTTT. It yields the protein CSASPGTGAMPLHF. The chain joins TRBV20-1 to TRBJ1-6; 10 bases are shared with TRBD1. Trimming at V came to 3 bases and at J to 13 bases, leaving 9 bases not matched to a gene. CDR3 size: 14 residues. Germline V gene lookup returns CDR1 DFQATT and CDR2 SNEGSKA (reference sequence).